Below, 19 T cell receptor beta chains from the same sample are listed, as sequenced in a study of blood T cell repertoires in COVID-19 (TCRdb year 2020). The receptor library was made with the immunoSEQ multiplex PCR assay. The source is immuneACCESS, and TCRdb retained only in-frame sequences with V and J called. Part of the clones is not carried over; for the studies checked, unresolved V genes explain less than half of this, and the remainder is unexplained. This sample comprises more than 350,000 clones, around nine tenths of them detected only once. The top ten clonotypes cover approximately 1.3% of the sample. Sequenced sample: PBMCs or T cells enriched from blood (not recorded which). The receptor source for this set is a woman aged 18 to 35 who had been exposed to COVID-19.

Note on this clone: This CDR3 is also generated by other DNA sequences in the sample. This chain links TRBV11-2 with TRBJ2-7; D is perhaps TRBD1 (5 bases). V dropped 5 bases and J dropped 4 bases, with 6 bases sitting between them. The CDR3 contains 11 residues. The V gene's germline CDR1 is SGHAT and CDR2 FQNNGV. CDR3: CASSPGYEQYF. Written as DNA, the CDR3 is TGTGCCAGCAGCCCAGGGTACGAGCAGTACTTC.

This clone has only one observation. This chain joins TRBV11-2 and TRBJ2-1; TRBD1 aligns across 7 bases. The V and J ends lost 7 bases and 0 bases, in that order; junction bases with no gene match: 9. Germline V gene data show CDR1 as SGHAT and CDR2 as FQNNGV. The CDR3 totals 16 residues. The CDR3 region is CASTARQGGSYNEQFF. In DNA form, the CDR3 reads TGTGCCAGCACCGCCCGACAGGGCGGCTCCTACAATGAGCAGTTCTTC.

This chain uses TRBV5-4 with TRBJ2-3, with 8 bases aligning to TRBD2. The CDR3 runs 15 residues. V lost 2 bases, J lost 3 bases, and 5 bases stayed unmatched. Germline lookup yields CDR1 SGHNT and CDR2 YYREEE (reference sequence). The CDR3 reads CASSFGGEFTDTQYF. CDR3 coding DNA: TGTGCCAGCAGCTTCGGGGGGGAATTTACAGATACGCAGTATTTT. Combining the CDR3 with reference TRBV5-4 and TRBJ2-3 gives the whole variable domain ETGVTQSPTHLIKTRGQQVTLRCSSQSGHNTVSWYQQALGQGPQFIFQYYREEENGRGNFPPRFSGLQFPNYSSELNVNALELDDSALYLCASSFGGEFTDTQYFGPGTRLTVL.

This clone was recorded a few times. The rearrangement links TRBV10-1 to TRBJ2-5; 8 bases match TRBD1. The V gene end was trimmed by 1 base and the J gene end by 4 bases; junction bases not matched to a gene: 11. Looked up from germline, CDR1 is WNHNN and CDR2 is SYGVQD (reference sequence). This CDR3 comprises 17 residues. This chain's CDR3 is CASSELGVRDRRETQYF. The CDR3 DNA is TGCGCCAGCAGTGAGTTGGGGGTTCGGGACAGGCGAGAGACCCAGTACTTC.

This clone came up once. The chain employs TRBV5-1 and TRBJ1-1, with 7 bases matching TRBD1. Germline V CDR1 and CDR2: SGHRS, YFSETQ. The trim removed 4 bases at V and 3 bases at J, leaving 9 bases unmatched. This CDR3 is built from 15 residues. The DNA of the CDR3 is TGCGCCAGCAGCGTCATGACAGGGAGTTACACTGAAGCTTTCTTT. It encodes CASSVMTGSYTEAFF.

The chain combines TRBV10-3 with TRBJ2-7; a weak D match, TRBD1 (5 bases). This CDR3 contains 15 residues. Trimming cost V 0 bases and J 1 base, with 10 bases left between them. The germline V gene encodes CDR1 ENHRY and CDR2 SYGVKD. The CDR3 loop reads CAISESRQGSYEQYF. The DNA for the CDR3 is TGTGCCATCAGTGAGTCGAGGCAGGGATCCTACGAGCAGTACTTC.

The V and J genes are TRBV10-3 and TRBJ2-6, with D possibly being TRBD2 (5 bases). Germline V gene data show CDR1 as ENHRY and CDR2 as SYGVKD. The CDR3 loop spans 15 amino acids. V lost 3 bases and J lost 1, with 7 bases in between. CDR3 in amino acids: CAISDAGSGANVLTF. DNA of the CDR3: TGTGCCATCAGTGATGCGGGTTCTGGGGCCAACGTCCTGACTTTC.

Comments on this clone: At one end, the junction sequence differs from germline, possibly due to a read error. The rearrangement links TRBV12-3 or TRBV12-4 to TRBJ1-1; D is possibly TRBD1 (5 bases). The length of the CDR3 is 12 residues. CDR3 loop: CASSSRQISSVF. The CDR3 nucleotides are TGTGCCAGCAGTTCGAGACAGATCTCTTCTGTCTTT.

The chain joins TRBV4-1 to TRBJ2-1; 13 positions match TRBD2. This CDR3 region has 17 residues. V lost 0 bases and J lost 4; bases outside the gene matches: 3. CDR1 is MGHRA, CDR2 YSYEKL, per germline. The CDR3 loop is CASSQEGLAGPYNEQFF. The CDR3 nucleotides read TGCGCCAGCAGCCAAGAGGGACTAGCGGGGCCTTACAATGAGCAGTTCTTC.

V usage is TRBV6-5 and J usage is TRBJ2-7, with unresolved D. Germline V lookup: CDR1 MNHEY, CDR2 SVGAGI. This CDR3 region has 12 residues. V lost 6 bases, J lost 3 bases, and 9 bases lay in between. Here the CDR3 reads CASSDGDYEQYF. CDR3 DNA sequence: TGTGCCAGCAGCGACGGAGACTACGAGCAGTACTTC.

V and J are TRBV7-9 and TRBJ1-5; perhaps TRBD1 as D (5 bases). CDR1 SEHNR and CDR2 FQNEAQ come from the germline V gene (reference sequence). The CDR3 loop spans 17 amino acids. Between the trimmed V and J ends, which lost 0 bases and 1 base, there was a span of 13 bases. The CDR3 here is CASSLAGRTPSNQPQHF. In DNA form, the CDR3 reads TGTGCCAGCAGCTTAGCGGGAAGGACACCAAGCAATCAGCCCCAGCATTTT.

This chain's CDR3 is CASSDRVISPLHF. CDR3 nucleotides: TGTGCCAGCAGCGACAGGGTGATTTCACCCCTCCACTTT. The chain carries TRBV14 and TRBJ1-6; 7 positions agree with TRBD1. This CDR3 has 13 residues. The junction had 4 bases not matched to a gene; V was cut back by 5 bases and J by 9 bases. Germline V gives CDR1 SGHDN, CDR2 FVKESK. The whole variable domain, filled in from reference TRBV14 and TRBJ1-6, reads EAGVTQFPSHSVIEKGQTVTLRCDPISGHDNLYWYRRVMGKEIKFLLHFVKESKQDESGMPNNRFLAERTGGTYSTLKVQPAELEDSGVYFCASSDRVISPLHFGNGTRLTVT.

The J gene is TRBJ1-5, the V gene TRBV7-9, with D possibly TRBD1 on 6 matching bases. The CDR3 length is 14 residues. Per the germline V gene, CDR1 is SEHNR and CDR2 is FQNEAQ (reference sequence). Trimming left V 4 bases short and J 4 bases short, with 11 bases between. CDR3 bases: TGTGCCAGCAGCTCATTGGACAGAAATCAGCCCCAGCATTTT. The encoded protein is CASSSLDRNQPQHF.

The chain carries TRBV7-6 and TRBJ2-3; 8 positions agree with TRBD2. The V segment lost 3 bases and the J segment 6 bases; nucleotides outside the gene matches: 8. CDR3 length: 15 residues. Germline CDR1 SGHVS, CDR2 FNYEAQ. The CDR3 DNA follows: TGTGCCAGCAGCTTCACGGGAGGGCCCGGTGATACGCAGTATTTT. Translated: CASSFTGGPGDTQYF.

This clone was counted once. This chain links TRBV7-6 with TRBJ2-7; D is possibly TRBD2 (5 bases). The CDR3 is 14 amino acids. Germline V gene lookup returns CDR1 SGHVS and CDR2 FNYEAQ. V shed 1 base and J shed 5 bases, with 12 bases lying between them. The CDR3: CASSLGGILNEQYF. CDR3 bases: TGTGCCAGCAGCTTAGGAGGGATATTGAACGAGCAGTACTTC. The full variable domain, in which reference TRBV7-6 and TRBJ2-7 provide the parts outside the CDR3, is GAGVSQSPRYKVTKRGQDVALRCDPISGHVSLYWYRQALGQGPEFLTYFNYEAQQDKSGLPNDRFSAERPEGSISTLTIQRTEQRDSAMYRCASSLGGILNEQYFGPGTRLTVT.

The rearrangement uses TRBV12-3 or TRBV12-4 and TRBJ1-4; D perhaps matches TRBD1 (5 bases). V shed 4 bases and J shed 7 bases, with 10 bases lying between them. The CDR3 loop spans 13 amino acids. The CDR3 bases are TGTGCCAGCAGTTGGGGGGTTTTTGAAAAACTGTTTTTT. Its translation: CASSWGVFEKLFF.

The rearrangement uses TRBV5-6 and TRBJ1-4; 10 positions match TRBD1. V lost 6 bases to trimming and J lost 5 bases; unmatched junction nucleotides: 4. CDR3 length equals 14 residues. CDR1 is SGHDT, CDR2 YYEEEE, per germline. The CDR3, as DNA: TGTGCCAGCACCACGGACAGGGGGAATGAAAAACTGTTTTTT. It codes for CASTTDRGNEKLFF.

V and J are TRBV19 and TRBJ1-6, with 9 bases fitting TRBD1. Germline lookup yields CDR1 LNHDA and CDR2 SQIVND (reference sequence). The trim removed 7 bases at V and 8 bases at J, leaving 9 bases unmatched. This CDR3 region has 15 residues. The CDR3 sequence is CASNTATGGDSPLHF. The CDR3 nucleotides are TGTGCCAGTAACACGGCGACAGGGGGTGATTCACCCCTCCACTTT.

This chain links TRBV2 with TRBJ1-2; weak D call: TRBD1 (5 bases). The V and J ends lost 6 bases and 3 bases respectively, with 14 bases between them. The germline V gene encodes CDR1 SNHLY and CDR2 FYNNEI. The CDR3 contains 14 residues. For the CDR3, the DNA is TGTGCCAGCAGCGCTGCGGGGACTGACTATGGCTACACCTTC. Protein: CASSAAGTDYGYTF. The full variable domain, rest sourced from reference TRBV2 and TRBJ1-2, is EPEVTQTPSHQVTQMGQEVILRCVPISNHLYFYWYRQILGQKVEFLVSFYNNEISEKSEIFDDQFSVERPDGSNFTLKIRSTKLEDSAMYFCASSAAGTDYGYTFGSGTRLTVV.